This record concerns one TCR beta chain sequence. There are 18 residues in the CDR3. Germline CDR1 reads SGHTA; CDR2 reads FQGNSA. With V trimmed by 1 base and J by 2 bases, 11 bases remained unmatched. The data originate from a study of blood T cell repertoires in COVID-19. About the research overall: The study drew acute and convalescent COVID-19 samples from the United States, Italy and Spain. Sample material is recorded as cDNA or gDNA derived from T cells, B-cell-depleted T cells, or PBMCs.

In the original processing: Amplification of reference gene primers was used by the study to estimate nucleated cell counts. Sequencing used immunoSEQ multiplex PCR; TCRdb keeps in-frame clones, though not all of them. The V and J calls and the clone size are those of that table, but D and trimming were determined from the DNA. The sample holds about 150,000 clones, about four fifths seen once. This receptor was obtained from a woman aged 55 to 70 with active or convalescent COVID-19. Input material: peripheral blood. This chain connects TRBV7-2 to TRBJ2-5; 9 bases are shared with TRBD2. The DNA of the CDR3 is TGTGCCAGCAGCTTAGATTTTAGCGGGAGAGCGGGGCAAGAGACCCAGTACTTC. Amino acids: CASSLDFSGRAGQETQYF.